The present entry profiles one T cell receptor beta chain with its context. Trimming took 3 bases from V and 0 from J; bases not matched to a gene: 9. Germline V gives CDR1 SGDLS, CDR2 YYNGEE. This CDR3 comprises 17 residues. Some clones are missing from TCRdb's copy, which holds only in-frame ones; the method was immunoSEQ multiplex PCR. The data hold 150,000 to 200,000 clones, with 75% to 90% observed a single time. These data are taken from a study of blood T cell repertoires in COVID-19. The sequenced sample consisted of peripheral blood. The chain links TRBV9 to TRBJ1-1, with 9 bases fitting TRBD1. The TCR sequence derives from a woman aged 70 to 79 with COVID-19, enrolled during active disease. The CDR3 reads CASSGRGQGIMNTEAFF. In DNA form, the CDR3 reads TGTGCCAGCAGCGGAAGAGGACAGGGGATTATGAACACTGAAGCTTTCTTT.